Each of the 6 T cell receptor beta chains below was sequenced from the same sample in a study of blood T cell repertoires in COVID-19. Assay used: immunoSEQ multiplex PCR; TCRdb lists only in-frame clones, some missing. The profile shows 160,000 or so clones, more than 80% of them singletons. The sample taken for sequencing was peripheral blood. Receptors originate from a woman in her fifties or sixties with COVID-19, enrolled during active disease.

Turning to this clone: A read error may account for a junction end that differs from germline. V and J are TRBV19 and TRBJ2-2; 8 bases fit TRBD1. Germline lookup yields CDR1 LNHDA and CDR2 SQIVND (reference sequence). This CDR3 is 15 amino acids long. The chain's CDR3 is CASSLDRGGTGELFF. The CDR3 bases are TGTGCCAGTAGTCTAGACAGGGGTGGAACCGGGGAGCTGTTTTTT.

V usage is TRBV6-5 and J usage is TRBJ1-1, with D hard to call. With 2 bases removed from V and 5 bases from J, the gap between germline ends came to 9 bases. There are 13 residues in the CDR3. The V gene's germline CDR1 is MNHEY and CDR2 SVGAGI. CDR3 nucleotide sequence: TGTGCCAGCAGTTACGGAGAGAGGACTGAAGCTTTCTTT. It translates to CASSYGERTEAFF.

The CDR3 DNA reads as TGTGCCAGCAGCTCCCACCAGGGGTGGGTGAACACTGAAGCTTTCTTT. Amino acids: CASSSHQGWVNTEAFF. This rearrangement joins TRBV7-2 to TRBJ1-1; maybe TRBD1 (6 bases). With 4 bases removed from V and 0 bases from J, the gap between germline ends came to 15 bases. There are 16 residues in the CDR3. Looked up from germline, CDR1 is SGHTA and CDR2 is FQGNSA.

The rearrangement uses TRBV4-1 and TRBJ1-4; the D is unclear. Germline V gene sequence: CDR1 MGHRA, CDR2 YSYEKL. V was trimmed by 1 base and J by 0 bases, leaving 9 bases between them. This CDR3 is 16 amino acids long. CDR3 nucleotides: TGCGCCAGCAGCCAAGGAGGCTTTTCAACTAATGAAAAACTGTTTTTT. Amino acids: CASSQGGFSTNEKLFF.

The V call is TRBV6-6, the J call TRBJ1-6, with TRBD1 identical over 7 bases. Germline CDR1 and CDR2: MNHNY and SVGAGI (reference sequence). CDR3 length: 16 residues. V dropped 6 bases and J dropped 5; count of bases not matched to a gene: 10. The CDR3 reads CASRGLKGTDNSPLHF. CDR3 DNA sequence: TGTGCCAGCAGGGGGTTGAAGGGGACAGATAATTCACCCCTCCACTTT.

The gene calls are TRBV11-3 and TRBJ2-7, with TRBD2 as a possible D gene (7 bases). Trimming cost V 1 base and J 2 bases, with 12 bases left between them. The germline V gene has CDR1 SGHNT and CDR2 YENEEA. This CDR3 spans 15 amino acids. For the CDR3, the DNA is TGTGCCAGCAGCTTAGGTGGCGGGGGCCCCTACGAGCAGTACTTC. Protein product: CASSLGGGGPYEQYF.